Here is one T cell receptor beta chain with its context. The antigen is undetermined. The germline V gene encodes CDR1 SGDLS and CDR2 YYNGEE. CDR3 length equals 18 residues. V lost 3 bases, J lost 3 bases, and 12 bases stayed unmatched. The method was immunoSEQ multiplex PCR; TCRdb's version includes in-frame clones alone and lacks a portion of them. In the table there are around 30,000 clones, about nine tenths of which are singletons. Autoimmune disease history or systemic immunosuppression led to patient exclusion. This specimen belongs to a study of OX40 agonist ivuxolimab in advanced cancers. Study results and limitations: Nonresponders included some who also had low normalized T-cell clonal expansion. In CD8+ T cells, expanded clones were on average more numerous than in CD4+.

Sequencing was performed on CD4+ or CD8+ T cells sorted from blood, taken in a trial of the OX40 agonist ivuxolimab. This sequence was found in an adult with an advanced solid tumor such as melanoma, head and neck, liver or kidney cancer. The chain recombines TRBV9 with TRBJ2-5; 12 bases are shared with TRBD2. This chain's CDR3 is CASSAVPGRTSGEETQYF. CDR3 nucleotides: TGTGCCAGCAGCGCCGTACCCGGAAGGACTAGCGGGGAAGAGACCCAGTACTTC.